The next 28 T cell receptor beta chains were all read from a single sample in a study of cytomegalovirus exposure and HLA in healthy donors. PCR primers comprised 60 Vbeta and 13 Jbeta primers. Here immunoSEQ multiplex PCR was the method, and the copy in TCRdb shows in-frame clones only, minus some. Of about 170,000 clones listed, under 85% are singletons. Material for sequencing was PBMCs. The receptors here all came from a woman younger than 35 in good health and CMV-seropositive.

A single count supports this clone. The chain links TRBV6-5 to TRBJ2-3, with D tentatively TRBD1 (6 bases). Germline CDR1 is MNHEY and CDR2 is SVGAGI. This CDR3 region has 14 residues. V lost 4 bases and J lost 4, with 12 bases in between. Written as DNA, the CDR3 is TGTGCCAGCAGTTCACTCAGGGGCCCAGATACGCAGTATTTT. Translated, it gives CASSSLRGPDTQYF.

This sequence joins TRBV9 and TRBJ1-3; D uncertain. The CDR3 contains 15 residues. Germline CDR1 reads SGDLS; CDR2 reads YYNGEE. V was pared by 0 bases and J by 0 bases, with 7 bases between. CDR3 sequence (DNA): TGTGCCAGCAGCGTAGAGGAGTACTCTGGAAACACCATATATTTT. Amino acid sequence: CASSVEEYSGNTIYF. The variable domain in full, completed from reference TRBV9 and TRBJ1-3, reads DSGVTQTPKHLITATGQRVTLRCSPRSGDLSVYWYQQSLDQGLQFLIQYYNGEERAKGNILERFSAQQFPDLHSELNLSSLELGDSALYFCASSVEEYSGNTIYFGEGSWLTVV.

This rearrangement joins TRBV7-2 to TRBJ2-3; 9 positions match TRBD2. The CDR3 contains 15 residues. The J segment lost 4 bases and the V segment lost 6 bases, leaving 8 bases of the junction unmatched. Germline loops: CDR1 SGHTA, CDR2 FQGNSA. The DNA of the CDR3 is TGTGCCAGCAGACGGCCGGGACTAGCTTCAGATACGCAGTATTTT. Its translation: CASRRPGLASDTQYF.

V is TRBV7-2 and J is TRBJ2-5, with D hard to call. Germline lookup yields CDR1 SGHTA and CDR2 FQGNSA. The CDR3 contains 15 residues. V was shortened by 5 bases and J by 4 bases, with 17 bases between the two germline ends. In DNA, the CDR3 is TGTGCCAGCAGCCAACCTCGAAGTGCCGGAGAGACCCAGTACTTC. Encoded protein: CASSQPRSAGETQYF.

This sequence joins TRBV7-9 and TRBJ2-5; 9 nucleotides line up with TRBD2. The DNA end lines up better with TRBJ2-7; the J call may be wrong. Germline assignment: CDR1 SEHNR and CDR2 FQNEAQ (reference sequence). The CDR3 has 16 residues. This CDR3 is CASSLWLAGSSYEQYF. In nucleotides, the CDR3 is TGTGCCAGCAGCTTATGGCTAGCGGGGAGCTCCTACGAGCAGTACTTC.

A note on this clone: Germline is not matched at one junction end, which may reflect a read error. The chain carries TRBV7-9 and TRBJ2-1; 9 bases are a match to TRBD1. This CDR3 is 12 amino acids long. Germline V gene data show CDR1 as SEHNR and CDR2 as FQNEAQ (reference sequence). CDR3 region: CSSSRTGVEQFF. DNA of the CDR3: TGTTCCAGCAGCCGGACAGGGGTTGAGCAGTTCTTC.

The rearrangement joins TRBV4-1 to TRBJ1-1; 9 bases are a match to TRBD1. CDR1 is MGHRA, CDR2 YSYEKL, per germline. The CDR3 is 15 residues long. Trimming at V came to 5 bases and at J to 5 bases, leaving 9 bases not matched to a gene. The CDR3 sequence: CASSLEGQGGTEAFF. The DNA for the CDR3 is TGCGCCAGCAGCTTAGAGGGACAGGGCGGAACTGAAGCTTTCTTT.

The V gene is TRBV6-1, the J gene TRBJ1-5; D possibly corresponds to TRBD1 (5 bases). CDR1 is MNHNS, CDR2 SASEGT, per germline. This CDR3 contains 13 residues. V was cut by 8 bases and J by 2 bases, with 10 bases left in between. In nucleotides, the CDR3 is TGTGCCAGCGGGGCAGGACGCAATCAGCCCCAGCATTTT. It specifies CASGAGRNQPQHF.

The rearrangement joins TRBV4-3 to TRBJ1-1; TRBD1 matches 7 bases. The CDR3 length is 16 residues. Losses at the gene ends were 1 base for V and 6 bases for J; bases not matched to a gene: 11. CDR1 is LGHNA and CDR2 is YSLEER in the germline V gene. Here the CDR3 reads CASSQGVKGAPAEAFF. The CDR3 DNA sequence: TGCGCCAGCAGCCAAGGCGTAAAGGGGGCCCCGGCTGAAGCTTTCTTT.

This clone has a single count. The CDR3 sequence is CASSSRIGASTDTQYF. The CDR3 DNA reads TGTGCCAGCAGCTCCCGCATTGGGGCATCCACAGATACGCAGTATTTT. V and J are TRBV7-2 and TRBJ2-3; D may be TRBD1 (5 bases). From germline, CDR1 is SGHTA and CDR2 FQGNSA. Between the trimmed V and J ends, which lost 4 bases and 2 bases, there was a span of 16 bases. The CDR3 totals 16 residues.

This chain links TRBV6-6 with TRBJ2-7; D perhaps matches TRBD2 (5 bases). Trimming pared 5 bases from V and 3 bases from J, leaving 14 bases between. CDR1 is MNHNY, CDR2 SVGAGI, per germline (reference sequence). CDR3 length: 14 residues. CDR3 sequence (DNA): TGTGCCAGCAGTCTGGCGGGCGCCCACTACGAGCAGTACTTC. This translates into CASSLAGAHYEQYF.

The chain is built from TRBV7-9 and TRBJ2-5, with D hard to call. V lost 1 base, J lost 3 bases, and 9 bases lay in between. CDR3 length equals 14 residues. The germline gives CDR1 SEHNR, CDR2 FQNEAQ (reference sequence). This CDR3 is CASSLVVTEETQYF. In nucleotides, the CDR3 is TGTGCCAGCAGCTTAGTGGTAACAGAAGAGACCCAGTACTTC.

This chain joins TRBV7-9 and TRBJ2-5; 7 bases line up with TRBD2. The CDR3 sequence is 16 residues long. Germline V CDR1 and CDR2: SEHNR, FQNEAQ (reference sequence). V lost 5 bases, J lost 4 bases, and 13 bases stayed unmatched. In DNA, the CDR3 is TGTGCCAGCAGCCCGTTGACTAGCAGATCGCGAGAGACCCAGTACTTC. It translates to CASSPLTSRSRETQYF.

The V and J genes are TRBV2 and TRBJ1-6; the match to TRBD1 covers 7 bases. In germline, CDR1 is SNHLY, CDR2 FYNNEI. Losses at the gene ends were 7 bases for V and 0 bases for J; bases not matched to a gene: 6. CDR3 size: 16 residues. This chain's CDR3 is CASTEGQSSYNSPLHF. The CDR3 DNA is TGTGCCAGCACCGAGGGACAGAGCTCCTATAATTCACCCCTCCACTTT.

Turning to this clone: At one boundary the junction diverges from the germline segment, which might be a read error. The rearrangement joins TRBV19 to TRBJ2-7, with TRBD2 as a possible D gene (7 bases). CDR1 is LNHDA, CDR2 SQIVND, per germline (reference sequence). The length of the CDR3 is 15 residues. The CDR3 protein is CVSSLPGRGSYEQYF. CDR3 DNA: TGTGTCAGTAGTCTTCCAGGGAGGGGGTCCTACGAGCAGTACTTC.

This clone appeared once. J is TRBJ1-5 and V is TRBV7-2, with 7 bases aligning to TRBD1. The CDR3 contains 16 residues. V was pared by 5 bases and J by 9 bases, with 16 bases of the junction left unmatched. Germline loops: CDR1 SGHTA, CDR2 FQGNSA. The CDR3 region has the DNA TGTGCCAGCAGCCCAGACAGGGTGCCAGGGGTGCGGCCCCAGCATTTT. Protein: CASSPDRVPGVRPQHF.

This clone was seen only once. The rearrangement uses TRBV28 and TRBJ1-2; D unresolved. The germline CDR1 and CDR2 sequences are MDHEN and SYDVKM. The CDR3 is 15 amino acids. V lost 4 bases and J 0 bases, leaving 12 bases between the germline ends. The CDR3 loop is CASSSQQTSNYGYTF. In DNA form, the CDR3 reads TGTGCCAGCAGTTCCCAGCAGACATCTAACTATGGCTACACCTTC.

The CDR3: CASSEFPGDTQYF. CDR3 DNA sequence: TGTGCCAGCAGTGAATTCCCGGGAGATACGCAGTATTTT. This sequence joins TRBV6-1 and TRBJ2-3; no clear D. V was cut by 2 bases and J by 5 bases, with 8 bases left in between. CDR3 length: 13 residues. Germline CDR1 reads MNHNS; CDR2 reads SASEGT.

The chain is built from TRBV5-5 and TRBJ1-5; 7 bases align to TRBD1. V gave up 4 bases and J gave up 2 bases; unmatched junction bases: 6. This CDR3 is built from 15 residues. CDR1 is SGHKS and CDR2 is YYEKEE in the germline V gene (reference sequence). CDR3 in amino acids: CASSGGTDGNQPQHF. In nucleotides, the CDR3 is TGTGCCAGCAGCGGGGGGACAGACGGCAATCAGCCCCAGCATTTT.

The CDR3 region has the DNA TGTGCCAGCAGTTTGAGGGACAGGGTCTATGGCTACACCTTC. Translated, it gives CASSLRDRVYGYTF. The chain joins TRBV28 to TRBJ1-2, with TRBD1 matching 9 bases. This CDR3 is built from 14 residues. In germline, CDR1 is MDHEN, CDR2 SYDVKM. The trim removed 3 bases at V and 4 bases at J, leaving 3 bases unmatched.

The chain recombines TRBV5-1 with TRBJ1-1; TRBD1 is a possible D gene (6 bases). This CDR3 has 16 amino acids. Germline V gene lookup returns CDR1 SGHRS and CDR2 YFSETQ. The V end lost 0 bases, the J end lost 4 bases, and 16 bases lay between the germline ends. The DNA of the CDR3 is TGCGCCAGCAGCTTGGCCCCCCAGGGGACACCCACTGAAGCTTTCTTT. Protein product: CASSLAPQGTPTEAFF.

The genes are TRBV28 and TRBJ2-5, with D possibly TRBD2 on 5 matching bases. TRBJ2-7 explains the end of the DNA better; the J call may be wrong. The CDR3 consists of 15 residues. Germline V gene lookup returns CDR1 MDHEN and CDR2 SYDVKM. CDR3 sequence (DNA): TGTGCCAGCCGAGACGGTGGAGGAAGCTCCTACGAGCAGTACTTC. Its protein is CASRDGGGSSYEQYF.

This clone was recorded a few times. This chain connects TRBV7-3 to TRBJ1-6; a possible D gene is TRBD1 (5 bases). There are 13 residues in the CDR3. Trimming stripped 6 bases from V and 7 bases from J, with 10 bases between. The germline V gene has CDR1 SGHTA and CDR2 FQGTGA. In DNA, the CDR3 is TGTGCCAGCAGTGCGACAGCGAATTCACCCCTCCACTTT. It encodes CASSATANSPLHF.

About this clone: The sample carries other DNA sequences with the same CDR3. The chain carries TRBV5-1 and TRBJ1-5; TRBD1 is a possible D gene (5 bases). This CDR3 is built from 14 residues. Trimming took off 4 bases at V and 0 bases at J, with 8 bases between the two ends. Germline V lookup: CDR1 SGHRS, CDR2 YFSETQ. The DNA for the CDR3 is TGCGCCAGCAGCCTTGACAGTAGCAATCAGCCCCAGCATTTT. It encodes CASSLDSSNQPQHF. Supplemented by reference TRBV5-1 and TRBJ1-5, the full variable domain reads KAGVTQTPRYLIKTRGQQVTLSCSPISGHRSVSWYQQTPGQGLQFLFEYFSETQRNKGNFPGRFSGRQFSNSRSEMNVSTLELGDSALYLCASSLDSSNQPQHFGDGTRLSIL.

V and J are TRBV29-1 and TRBJ1-2; TRBD1 might be the D (6 bases). The CDR3 has 12 amino acids. V lost 3 bases to trimming and J lost 7 bases, with 12 bases between them. Germline assignment: CDR1 SQVTM and CDR2 ANQGSEA. For the CDR3, the DNA is TGCAGCGTTGACAGGGGCGTTTCTGGCTACACCTTC. Translated: CSVDRGVSGYTF.

This chain joins TRBV19 and TRBJ2-7; 10 bases fit TRBD2. J lost 2 bases, V lost 1 base, and 5 bases had no gene match. Germline CDR1 and CDR2: LNHDA and SQIVND (reference sequence). The CDR3 extends over 16 amino acids. The CDR3: CASSIGALAGAYEQYF. The CDR3 DNA is TGTGCCAGTAGTATAGGTGCCCTAGCGGGGGCCTACGAGCAGTACTTC.

The gene calls are TRBV6-6 and TRBJ2-5; TRBD1 matches 8 bases. V was clipped by 2 bases and J by 5 bases; unmatched bases: 7. The CDR3 length is 15 residues. Germline V gene data show CDR1 as MNHNY and CDR2 as SVGAGI (reference sequence). CDR3 coding DNA: TGTGCCAGCAGTTACCGACAGGGGATAAAGGAGACCCAGTACTTC. Protein product: CASSYRQGIKETQYF.

V and J are TRBV19 and TRBJ1-1; the D gene is possibly TRBD1 (6 bases). Germline CDR1 LNHDA, CDR2 SQIVND (reference sequence). Trimming left V 4 bases short and J 9 bases short, with 21 bases between. The CDR3 runs 15 residues. The CDR3 reads CASSRRTDQTLQAFF. The DNA of the CDR3 is TGTGCCAGTAGTAGGAGGACAGATCAAACCTTACAAGCTTTCTTT.